These 5 T cell receptor beta chains were sequenced from one sample in a study of response to subunit inactivated influenza vaccine. TCRdb reprocessed the RT-PCR reads via MiXCR and lists one record per CDR3 protein. The table lists approximately 500,000 distinct CDR3 sequences, 14% of them singletons, with 11% in the top ten. The specimen comprised PBMCs from blood, sampled about 11 days after vaccination. These receptors all come from a man over 45 who received an inactivated influenza vaccine.

This clonotype was seen repeatedly, ten times or more. This chain connects TRBV12-3 or TRBV12-4 to TRBJ2-6, with 7 bases matching TRBD2. The V and J ends lost 2 bases and 2 bases, in that order; junction bases with no gene match: 3. The CDR3 totals 16 residues. DNA of the CDR3: TGTGCCAGCAGTTTAAGCGGGGTTACTGGGGCCAACGTCCTGACTTTC. Its protein is CASSLSGVTGANVLTF.

CDR3 sequence reads: CASSPVLSPLVGASYNEQFF. In nucleotides, the CDR3 is TGCGCCAGCAGCCCCGTCCTGTCGCCTTTGGTGGGGGCCTCCTACAATGAGCAGTTCTTC. This sequence joins TRBV5-1 and TRBJ2-1; D perhaps matches TRBD1 (6 bases). V dropped 4 bases and J dropped 0 bases, with 26 bases sitting between them. Per the germline V gene, CDR1 is SGHRS and CDR2 is YFSETQ. This CDR3 region has 20 residues.

In its sample, this clonotype was seen many times. The chain has TRBV12-3 or TRBV12-4 and TRBJ1-1; tentative D call: TRBD1 (5 bases). CDR3 size: 21 residues. Trimming removed 2 bases from V and 0 bases from J, with 28 bases in between. This CDR3 is CASSLIRRGLIPPWLNTEAFF. CDR3 DNA sequence: TGTGCCAGCAGTTTAATCCGGCGGGGACTAATACCCCCTTGGTTGAACACTGAAGCTTTCTTT.

This chain connects TRBV4-3 to TRBJ2-3; D may match TRBD1 or TRBD2 (6 bases each). V was trimmed by 1 base and J by 7 bases, leaving 18 bases between them. Germline CDR1 is LGHNA and CDR2 is YSLEER. CDR3 size: 16 residues. The DNA for the CDR3 is TGCGCCAGCAGCCAAGGGGAACAGGAGGGGGGATATACGCAGTATTTT. This sequence encodes CASSQGEQEGGYTQYF.

The chain joins TRBV5-5 to TRBJ2-2, with TRBD2 identical over 7 bases. CDR1 SGHKS and CDR2 YYEKEE come from the germline V gene (reference sequence). J was trimmed by 5 bases and V by 1 base; bases with no gene match: 11. The CDR3 covers 17 residues. The DNA for the CDR3 is TGTGCCAGCAGCTTGACGAGCGGGACCGGGGGGACCGGGGAGCTGTTTTTT. Encoded protein: CASSLTSGTGGTGELFF.